These 19 T cell receptor beta chains share one sample of origin, sequenced in a study of immune cell composition in non-small cell lung cancer (dated by TCRdb to 2017 to 2019). The library was produced with the immunoSEQ multiplex PCR assay. TCRdb took over this immuneACCESS table, retaining in-frame rearrangements with V and J assigned. Such tables are incomplete; in checked studies, under half of the missing clones stem from an unresolved V gene, and the remainder is unexplained. Counted in this sample were over a thousand clones; roughly 78% of them appeared once. The ten most abundant clones make up approximately 9.9% of the sample. The sample was lung tumor tissue. These receptors all come from a human donor with non-small cell lung cancer.

This rearrangement joins TRBV30 to TRBJ2-1; TRBD1 agrees at 7 bases. The CDR3 sequence is 12 residues long. The V and J ends lost 5 bases and 12 bases, in that order; junction bases with no gene match: 10. Germline-derived CDR1 and CDR2 are GTSNPN and SVGIG (reference sequence). CDR3 region: CAWDREGVGQFF. The CDR3 bases are TGTGCCTGGGACAGGGAAGGAGTCGGGCAGTTCTTC.

This chain uses TRBV5-1 with TRBJ2-6; 11 bases align to TRBD2. The CDR3 consists of 19 residues. Germline CDR1 SGHRS, CDR2 YFSETQ. The J segment lost 0 bases and the V segment lost 4 bases, leaving 9 bases of the junction unmatched. The CDR3 region is CASSPTSGGGHSGANVLTF. The CDR3 bases are TGCGCCAGCAGCCCAACTAGCGGGGGCGGCCACTCTGGGGCCAACGTCCTGACTTTC.

This chain connects TRBV5-5 to TRBJ2-7, with 10 bases aligning to TRBD2. The V gene end was trimmed by 3 bases and the J gene end by 3 bases; junction bases not matched to a gene: 6. The CDR3 sequence is 15 residues long. Per germline, CDR1 SGHKS and CDR2 YYEKEE (reference sequence). The CDR3 protein is CASSSGAGGLYEQYF. The CDR3 DNA reads TGTGCCAGCAGCTCTGGAGCGGGGGGGCTCTACGAGCAGTACTTC.

V is TRBV6-1 and J is TRBJ2-7; 9 bases match TRBD2. CDR1 is MNHNS, CDR2 SASEGT, per germline. The CDR3 sequence is 17 residues long. The V and J ends lost 4 bases and 1 base, in that order; junction bases with no gene match: 11. CDR3 nucleotide sequence: TGTGCCAGCAGTGCCCGGACTAGCGCTGACTTTTCCTACGAGCAGTACTTC. It translates to CASSARTSADFSYEQYF.

CDR3 region: CASSQVTRGPGANVLTF. The CDR3 nucleotides read TGTGCCAGCAGCCAAGTTACCAGGGGCCCTGGGGCCAACGTCCTGACTTTC. V is TRBV4-2 and J is TRBJ2-6, with a possible D match to TRBD1 (6 bases). Trimming removed 1 base at V and 2 bases at J, with 12 bases between. Germline V lookup: CDR1 LGHNA, CDR2 YNFKEQ. The CDR3 extends over 17 amino acids.

The CDR3 here is CSVEARQGMGNEQFF. CDR3 nucleotide sequence: TGCAGCGTTGAAGCTCGACAGGGAATGGGCAATGAGCAGTTCTTC. V is TRBV29-1 and J is TRBJ2-1; TRBD1 matches at 7 bases. The germline V gene encodes CDR1 SQVTM and CDR2 ANQGSEA. Losses at the gene ends were 1 base for V and 6 bases for J; bases not matched to a gene: 9. The CDR3 loop spans 15 amino acids.

The rearrangement uses TRBV30 and TRBJ1-6; D unclear. This CDR3 has 13 amino acids. Germline CDR1 reads GTSNPN; CDR2 reads SVGIG (reference sequence). Trimming pared 5 bases from V and 7 bases from J, leaving 12 bases between. CDR3 sequence reads: CAWVGSINSPLHF. As DNA, the CDR3 is TGTGCCTGGGTGGGCAGCATAAATTCACCCCTCCACTTT.

As to this clone: Mismatch with germline at one junction end may stem from a read error. The J gene is TRBJ2-7, the V gene TRBV6-5; no reliable D call. CDR1 is MNHEY and CDR2 is SVGAGI in the germline V gene. The CDR3 has 11 amino acids. CDR3 in amino acids: CASSYSDEQYF. The CDR3 region has the DNA TGTGCCAGCAGTTACTCCGACGAGCAGTACTTC.

As concerns this clone: Other nucleotide sequences in the sample specify the same CDR3. The chain uses TRBV19 and TRBJ1-1; weak D call: TRBD1 (5 bases). Germline lookup yields CDR1 LNHDA and CDR2 SQIVND (reference sequence). The CDR3 totals 15 residues. Trimming removed 1 base from V and 4 bases from J, with 13 bases in between. The CDR3 DNA is TGTGCCAGTAGTATAGGGGCAGGGTGGGGCACTGAAGCTTTCTTT. Protein sequence: CASSIGAGWGTEAFF.

The chain combines TRBV6-4 with TRBJ1-5; 7 bases line up with TRBD1. The CDR3 totals 16 residues. The germline V gene has CDR1 MRHNA and CDR2 SNTAGT. The V gene end was trimmed by 8 bases and the J gene end by 4 bases; junction bases not matched to a gene: 14. For the CDR3, the DNA is TGTGCCAGCGTAGACAGGGTCCCGTCGGTTAATCAGCCCCAGCATTTT. It yields the protein CASVDRVPSVNQPQHF.

The chain carries TRBV10-3 and TRBJ2-2, with 7 bases fitting TRBD1. The CDR3 loop spans 15 amino acids. Per the germline V gene, CDR1 is ENHRY and CDR2 is SYGVKD. The J segment lost 4 bases and the V segment lost 4 bases, leaving 6 bases of the junction unmatched. This CDR3 reads CAISAKGAPTGELFF. The CDR3 nucleotides read TGTGCCATCAGTGCGAAGGGGGCCCCCACCGGGGAGCTGTTTTTT.

V gene TRBV7-3 combines with J gene TRBJ1-1, with D perhaps matching TRBD1 (6 bases). Germline V gene sequence: CDR1 SGHTA, CDR2 FQGTGA. V lost 1 base, J lost 6 bases, and 12 bases lay in between. This CDR3 comprises 14 residues. CDR3 amino acids: CASSLNAGDPEAFF. Here the CDR3 DNA reads TGTGCCAGCAGCTTAAATGCAGGGGACCCTGAAGCTTTCTTT.

The rearrangement links TRBV11-2 to TRBJ2-1, with 9 bases matching TRBD1. V lost 3 bases and J lost 4; bases outside the gene matches: 4. Germline V gene lookup returns CDR1 SGHAT and CDR2 FQNNGV. CDR3 length: 15 residues. The CDR3 here is CASSFGTGNYNEQFF. CDR3 DNA: TGTGCCAGCAGCTTCGGGACAGGGAATTACAATGAGCAGTTCTTC.

This clone was observed a handful of times. The CDR3: CASSIRSGPDTQYF. The CDR3 DNA follows: TGTGCCAGTAGTATACGTAGCGGGCCAGATACGCAGTATTTT. The rearrangement joins TRBV19 to TRBJ2-3, with TRBD2 matching over 7 bases. The J segment lost 4 bases and the V segment lost 2 bases, leaving 3 bases of the junction unmatched. The CDR3 is made up of 14 amino acids. CDR1 and CDR2 from the germline V gene are LNHDA and SQIVND (reference sequence).

Concerning this clone: The same CDR3 also results from other DNA sequences found in this sample. This rearrangement joins TRBV7-2 to TRBJ2-3; 11 positions agree with TRBD2. This CDR3 contains 18 residues. Germline lookup yields CDR1 SGHTA and CDR2 FQGNSA. Unmatched junction bases numbered 8, after V lost 2 bases and J lost 1 base. The CDR3 region has the DNA TGTGCCAGCAGCTTAACCCTAGCGGGGGGCTTGGGCACAGATACGCAGTATTTT. Its translation: CASSLTLAGGLGTDTQYF. The variable domain in full, with the rest retrieved from reference TRBV7-2 and TRBJ2-3, is GAGVSQSPSNKVTEKGKDVELRCDPISGHTALYWYRQSLGQGLEFLIYFQGNSAPDKSGLPSDRFSAERTGGSVSTLTIQRTQQEDSAVYLCASSLTLAGGLGTDTQYFGPGTRLTVL.

The rearrangement links TRBV5-4 to TRBJ2-4, with 8 nucleotides matching TRBD1. The CDR3 totals 15 residues. In germline, CDR1 is SGHNT, CDR2 YYREEE (reference sequence). The junction had 14 bases not matched to a gene; V was cut back by 6 bases and J by 9 bases. CDR3 sequence reads: CASTLWDRRESIQYF. The CDR3 nucleotides read TGTGCCAGCACCTTATGGGACAGGCGGGAAAGCATTCAGTACTTC. The complete variable domain, with remaining parts taken from reference TRBV5-4 and TRBJ2-4, reads ETGVTQSPTHLIKTRGQQVTLRCSSQSGHNTVSWYQQALGQGPQFIFQYYREEENGRGNFPPRFSGLQFPNYSSELNVNALELDDSALYLCASTLWDRRESIQYFGAGTRLSVL.

The V gene is TRBV6-5, the J gene TRBJ1-2, with no clear D. CDR1 and CDR2 from the germline V gene are MNHEY and SVGAGI. V lost 0 bases and J 7 bases, leaving 6 bases between the germline ends. The CDR3 spans 12 residues. The CDR3 reads CASSYSNSGYTF. CDR3 nucleotide sequence: TGTGCCAGCAGTTACTCGAACAGTGGCTACACCTTC.

This clone appeared a single time. The chain is built from TRBV5-1 and TRBJ2-2; the match to TRBD1 covers 9 bases. This CDR3 contains 17 residues. The V gene end was trimmed by 3 bases and the J gene end by 1 base; junction bases not matched to a gene: 7. Germline values: CDR1 SGHRS, CDR2 YFSETQ. CDR3 coding DNA: TGCGCCAGCAGCTGGAACCGACAGGGGGGGAACACCGGGGAGCTGTTTTTT. Protein product: CASSWNRQGGNTGELFF.

The V gene is TRBV2, the J gene TRBJ1-5, with D hard to call. Trimming took off 3 bases at V and 5 bases at J, with 8 bases between the two ends. The CDR3 runs 13 residues. Germline-derived CDR1 and CDR2 are SNHLY and FYNNEI. CDR3 sequence: CASSESSYQPQHF. Here the CDR3 DNA reads TGTGCCAGCAGTGAGTCCTCCTATCAGCCCCAGCATTTT.